Presented here are 4 T cell receptor beta chains from one specimen sequenced in a study of early T cells in non-severe SARS-CoV-2 infection. One entry per CDR3 protein results from TCRdb running MiXCR on the 5' RACE reads. Of under 100,000 distinct CDR3 sequences listed, roughly an eighth are singletons. Sequencing was done on a sample of whole blood. These receptor sequences come from an adult who was a healthcare worker with PCR-confirmed SARS-CoV-2 infection or an uninfected control (not recorded which).

This clonotype appeared a few times. The chain joins TRBV3-1 to TRBJ2-1; tentative D call: TRBD1 (6 bases). This CDR3 is 14 amino acids long. Per germline, CDR1 LGHDT and CDR2 YNNKEL (reference sequence). Deletions cut 3 bases from V and 8 bases from J, with 14 bases between. The CDR3 sequence is CASSHGTYGDEQFF. CDR3 coding DNA: TGTGCCAGCAGCCACGGGACATATGGGGATGAGCAGTTCTTC.

This clonotype has a count of ten or more. This chain links TRBV11-2 with TRBJ2-7, with 10 bases fitting TRBD1. CDR1 is SGHAT and CDR2 is FQNNGV in the germline V gene. CDR3 length: 15 amino acids. Germline trimming cut 3 bases from V and 2 bases from J; bases unmatched to any gene: 4. The DNA of the CDR3 is TGTGCCAGCAGCTTTCCGGGACAGGGGCCCTACGAGCAGTACTTC. The encoded protein is CASSFPGQGPYEQYF.

In its sample, this clonotype was seen a few times. This chain connects TRBV12-3 or TRBV12-4 to TRBJ2-3; 10 bases align to TRBD2. The CDR3 spans 16 residues. Unmatched junction bases numbered 10, after V lost 6 bases and J lost 4 bases. CDR3 residues: CASSPPAGGQPDTQYF. The CDR3 DNA follows: TGTGCCAGCAGCCCCCCAGCGGGGGGGCAGCCAGATACGCAGTATTTT.

This clonotype was detected a few times. The V call is TRBV3-1, the J call TRBJ2-3; D uncertain. Germline CDR1 reads LGHDT; CDR2 reads YNNKEL (reference sequence). The CDR3 is 14 residues long. Trimming removed 1 base from V and 0 bases from J, with 5 bases in between. CDR3: CASSQVESTDTQYF. Written as DNA, the CDR3 is TGTGCCAGCAGCCAAGTAGAGAGCACAGATACGCAGTATTTT.